The clone carrying this TCR beta chain was detected a few times. Its matching antigen is unknown. This sample was taken from a study of T-cell memory formation after mild COVID-19. V lost 0 bases to trimming and J lost 1 base; unmatched junction nucleotides: 7. The CDR3 runs 18 residues. The V gene's germline CDR1 is SGHRS and CDR2 YFSETQ. After 5'RACE with constant-segment primers, TCR alpha and TCR beta cDNA libraries carrying sample barcodes and UMIs were obtained. TCRdb re-called the 5' RACE reads through MiXCR, storing one row per CDR3 protein. The repertoire holds about 320,000 distinct CDR3 sequences, with more than 13% as singletons. Study-level results: Pre-infection memory contained some responding clones, which suggested that cross-reactive memory had joined.

V usage is TRBV5-1 and J usage is TRBJ2-1; 10 bases are shared with TRBD2. Sequences were obtained from PBMCs or a T cell subset sorted from them (not recorded which). The sequence came from a young man who had mild COVID-19 (a few samples of this study predate the infection). Cell type and time point are not known. CDR3 bases: TGCGCCAGCAGCTTGGTCCAGCGGGGGGGCCGGTCCTACAATGAGCAGTTCTTC. Its protein product is CASSLVQRGGRSYNEQFF.